This TCR beta chain was profiled in a study of T cells in women clearing cervical HPV infection. On the study more broadly: Case blood was drawn when the lesion was first found; control blood after infection became undetectable.

For this clone: Antigen specificity is unknown. The sequence runs out 3 residues before the end of the CDR3; the remainder is reconstructed from the germline J gene.

Clones were read by immunoSEQ multiplex PCR, and TCRdb kept only the in-frame ones, dropping some. The table for this sample gives tens of thousands of clones. Prevalent HPV16 infections were excluded; only incident single HPV16 infections included. The study's findings and limits: Repertoire richness, not evenness, was significantly elevated in CIN3+ cases versus controls. TRBV6-7 abundance was lower in cases than controls (around 0.11% versus 0.16%).

Trimming stripped 3 bases from V and 3 bases from J, with 8 bases between. The CDR3 loop spans 14 amino acids. CDR1 and CDR2 from the germline V gene are SEHNR and FQNEAQ (reference sequence). The receptor's source is a woman aged 18 to 75 with a cervical HPV16 infection that either progressed to CIN3+ or cleared (not recorded which). The chain couples TRBV7-9 to TRBJ2-2; D possibly corresponds to TRBD1 (5 bases). The sequenced material came from blood buffy coat. The sequenced CDR3 bases are TGTGCCAGCAGCTTTTCCAGGGACACCGGGGAG. It specifies CASSFSRDTGE. The full-length CDR3 reads as CASSFSRDTGELFF. Supplemented by reference TRBV7-9 and TRBJ2-2, the full variable domain reads DTGVSQNPRHKITKRGQNVTFRCDPISEHNRLYWYRQTLGQGPEFLTYFQNEAQLEKSRLLSDRFSAERPKGSFSTLEIQRTEQGDSAMYLCASSFSRDTGELFFGEGSRLTVL.